This T cell receptor (beta chain) came from a study of vaccination and CD4 T cells after COVID-19. Sequenced with the Oncomine TCR Beta short-read assay was DNA taken from cultured CD4+ T cells. TCRdb reprocessed the PCR reads with MiXCR, giving one entry per CDR3 protein. The repertoire holds about 3,400 distinct CDR3 sequences, with 16% as singletons. The CDR3 has 12 amino acids. Trimming stripped 2 bases from V and 1 base from J, with 4 bases between. CDR1 is SGHTS and CDR2 is YDEGEE in the germline V gene. The treatment: roughly ten-day PBMC culture with coronavirus spike peptide pools or control peptides (ViraFEST assay). First, ViraFEST expanded antigen-specific T cells with peptide pools, and next it sequenced the TCRs. This clonotype occurred a few times. What it binds is not known.

The material sequenced was CD4+ T cells from blood, cultured in vitro. This chain joins TRBV5-8 and TRBJ2-7; D uncertain. The TCR comes from a human donor who had recovered from COVID-19. The DNA for the CDR3 is TGTGCCAGCAGCTTCACATCCTACGAGCAGTACTTC. It translates to CASSFTSYEQYF.